This TCR beta chain was identified in a study of T cells in Graves' hyperthyroidism and ophthalmopathy (dated by TCRdb to between 2018 and 2020). In terms of the full investigation: Peripheral blood was sampled at the time of initial diagnosis, prior to any treatment. After blood sampling, hyperthyroidism patients were treated with methimazole at a starting dose of 30 mg daily, and ophthalmopathy patients were treated with high-dose intravenous methylprednisolone. An independent validation cohort of around 19 hyperthyroidism patients and 15 or so patients who later progressed to ophthalmopathy tested prospective prediction of ophthalmopathy. The approximately 98 discovery patients were randomly divided into training and test sets at a 7:3 ratio. In addition, the study compared T-cell repertoires in thyroid tissue and in blood from six Graves' hyperthyroidism patients. The paper describes TCR Vbeta CDR3 sequencing of roughly 130 peripheral blood samples, made up of 43 ophthalmopathy patients, 70 to 75 hyperthyroidism patients and 17 progressor patients. To identify TCR V-J signatures that set the groups apart, the researchers used a discovery cohort of 100 or so patients, made up of 40 to 45 with Graves' ophthalmopathy and about 60 with stable Graves' hyperthyroidism.

Hyperthyroidism patients were newly diagnosed, with disease duration under 2 months, and aged 18 to 65 years. Patients with uncontrolled infections, other autoimmune diseases, pregnancy or lactation were excluded. Clinical symptoms, serum thyroxine and TRAb, thyroid ultrasound, and orbital computed tomography formed the basis for the diagnoses. For progressor patients, blood was drawn at the first diagnosis of hyperthyroidism, before any ophthalmopathy symptoms had appeared. Ficoll-Paque density gradient centrifugation was used to isolate PBMCs from about 10 ml of fresh peripheral blood. Progressor patients were first diagnosed with Graves' hyperthyroidism and then developed ophthalmopathy during follow-up. Trizol reagent was used to extract total RNA, and RNA quality was then checked on an Agilent 2100 Bioanalyzer. Spanning cysteine to phenylalanine, the CDR3 consists of 13 amino acids. The sequence is cut down to CDR3 DNA, 39 bases in frame from base 1. Trimming at the junction amounts to 6 bases on V and 3 bases on J, and the germline ends lie 9 bases apart. According to the germline V gene, CDR1 reads MNHEY and CDR2 reads SVGEGT.

Overall study results and their limits: A 13 V-J signature model separated ophthalmopathy from stable hyperthyroidism, with roughly 88% sensitivity and roughly 82% specificity in cross-validation and 80%/75% in testing. In validation, the model predicted progression to ophthalmopathy with approximately 69% sensitivity and over 72% specificity, a median of 6.5 months before onset. Sample size was not statistically predetermined, and blinding of investigators to group allocation was not performed. Blood samples also contained most of the expanded thyroid clonotypes (frequency above 0.001), which suggests that blood repertoires may reflect thyroid immune responses.

Amplification of TCR beta CDR3 regions was carried out from RNA transcripts. The TCR CDR3 was subjected to a first round of RT-PCR using the HTBI primer set and the Qiagen OneStep RT-PCR kit. Libraries were constructed in a second round of multiplex PCR, after which size selection and purification were performed. Paired-end sequencing of the libraries was performed with 100 bp reads on an Illumina HiSeq2000. As for how the authors treated the data: SOAPnuke was used to process the raw data, throwing out any read that contained adapters or uncalled bases, had a mean Phred below 15, or lacked an exact constant-primer or identifier match. COPE v1.2.5 was used to merge the high-quality paired reads, and each unique nucleotide sequence was defined as a clonotype. MiTCR v1.1 was used to align clonotypes to the IMGT TRBV, TRBD and TRBJ reference segments. Analysis was restricted to V-J combinations with a frequency above 0.0001, which covered roughly 99% of repertoires. A TCS score was defined as the ratio between F50 (clonal expansion) and ExV (chaos), using BLOSUM62-based TCRdist between CDR3 peptides within each V-J. Welch's t-statistics and random forest reduced around 510 V-J features to about 13, which were used in a naive Bayes classifier (R e1071). TCRdb reran the public reads through fastp at Q25 and MiXCR, keeping productive beta chains. Duplicate CDR3 protein sequences are folded into a single record with the most common DNA and genes. The V and J calls were determined by TCRdb, not by the authors. This sample lists 380,000 or so distinct CDR3 sequences; roughly 14% were detected once. The biggest ten clones account for around 21% of the sample.

About this clonotype itself: Which antigen it targets is not known. Base qualities were left out, and no much larger clone turns up one base away.

This receptor was obtained from a man aged 30-40 years with Graves' hyperthyroidism that later progressed to Graves' ophthalmopathy. Sequenced input: blood. Recombination connected TRBV6-2 or TRBV6-3 to TRBJ1-5, with no reliable assignment of the D segment. At the DNA level, the sequence is TGTGCCAGCAGCCCACCATTCAATCAGCCCCAGCATTTT. It translates to CASSPPFNQPQHF.